This T cell receptor beta chain was retrieved from a study of T cells after yellow fever vaccination. V lost 5 bases to trimming and J lost 2 bases, with 13 bases between them. The germline gives CDR1 DFQATT, CDR2 SNEGSKA (reference sequence). The CDR3 contains 13 residues. In making TCR cDNA, 5'RACE template switching added a universal primer site and UMIs to it. TCRdb redid the calling of the 5' RACE reads with MiXCR, one entry per CDR3 protein. The sample records 200,000 to 300,000 distinct CDR3 sequences, 10% to 15% being singletons. This clonotype was seen a few times. The gene calls are TRBV20-1 and TRBJ2-7, with a tentative D call TRBD2 (5 bases). Specimen: CD4+ T cells sorted from PBMCs, collected 45 days after the yellow fever booster vaccination. This clonotype was obtained from a man aged 30 to 39 who received the YFV17D yellow fever vaccine. In nucleotides, the CDR3 is TGCAGTGCTTCGCGGAGCGGCCCCTACGAGCAGTACTTC. Amino acids: CSASRSGPYEQYF.